Listed here are 6 T cell receptor beta chains from one sample, sequenced in a study of blood T cell repertoires in COVID-19. TCRdb keeps only in-frame clones here, not all; method: immunoSEQ multiplex PCR. The sample records 50,000 or so clones, around 84% being singletons. Material for sequencing was peripheral blood. These receptor sequences come from a human donor in a cohort sampled during active COVID-19.

The chain carries TRBV6-5 and TRBJ2-7; 8 positions match TRBD1. This CDR3 spans 13 amino acids. J gave up 5 bases and V 2 bases, and 2 bases lay outside the gene matches. CDR1 MNHEY and CDR2 SVGAGI come from the germline V gene. In DNA form, the CDR3 reads TGTGCCAGCAGTTACATGGACAGGGACGAGCAGTACTTC. Translating gives CASSYMDRDEQYF.

The chain has TRBV2 and TRBJ1-5; 8 nucleotides align to TRBD1. V lost 6 bases and J lost 15; bases outside the gene matches: 13. CDR1 is SNHLY and CDR2 is FYNNEI in the germline V gene. This CDR3 is built from 13 residues. The CDR3 spells CASRELPGQDTHF. CDR3 sequence (DNA): TGTGCCAGCAGGGAACTACCGGGACAGGACACGCATTTT.

The sample holds one count of this clone. This chain uses TRBV18 with TRBJ2-5, with 7 bases that match TRBD2. The CDR3 length is 15 residues. Trimming removed 4 bases from V and 1 base from J; junction bases left unmatched: 6. Germline-derived CDR1 and CDR2 are KGHSH and LQKENI. The CDR3 loop reads CASSLPSGGQETQYF. The CDR3 DNA reads as TGTGCCAGCTCACTTCCTTCGGGAGGCCAAGAGACCCAGTACTTC.

This sequence joins TRBV3-1 (or the pseudogene TRBV3-2) and TRBJ1-2; D gene unclear. From germline, CDR1 is LGHDT and CDR2 YNNKEL (reference sequence). The ends were cut back, 1 base at V and 5 bases at J, with 14 bases in the middle. The CDR3 covers 15 residues. CDR3 DNA sequence: TGTGCCAGCAGCCAAGTACCAGAGCAGGTGTATGGCTACACCTTC. Translation: CASSQVPEQVYGYTF.

In nucleotides, the CDR3 is TGTGCCACCAGCCCGGGACAGGCTAACACCGGGGAGCTGTTTTTT. Residues: CATSPGQANTGELFF. The V and J genes are TRBV24-1 and TRBJ2-2, with 8 bases that match TRBD1. The J segment lost 2 bases and the V segment lost 7 bases, leaving 5 bases of the junction unmatched. The germline V gene encodes CDR1 KGHDR and CDR2 SFDVKD. The CDR3 length is 15 residues.

The chain recombines TRBV28 with TRBJ2-5; D possibly corresponds to TRBD1 (5 bases). Germline V gene data show CDR1 as MDHEN and CDR2 as SYDVKM. This CDR3 is built from 14 residues. Trimming pared 5 bases from V and 2 bases from J, leaving 12 bases between. As DNA, the CDR3 is TGTGCCAGCAGTCCTTCGACAGATCAAGAGACCCAGTACTTC. Translating gives CASSPSTDQETQYF.